Listed below are T cell receptor beta chains from one sample, sequenced in a study of PD-L1 blockade in urothelial cancer. TCRdb's table, derived via immunoSEQ multiplex PCR, lists solely in-frame clones and lacks some. The data contain 40,000 to 55,000 clones, 88% of them singletons. This specimen consisted of PBMCs, obtained around atezolizumab (anti-PD-L1) treatment. The receptors come from a man aged 60 to 69 with urothelial cancer. The CDR3 runs from the conserved cysteine through the conserved F or W. The order of the fields is D gene, clone size, V gene, J gene, CDR3 DNA, CDR3 protein. A D gene is named only where the DNA matches it firmly. A clone size is listed for some rows: how often the clone was seen (once, few, many), or a class if it is expanded.

>TRBD1|NA|TRBV28|TRBJ2-7
TGTGCCAGCACTACCTCCGGGACAGAAGGCGAGCAGTACTTC
CASTTSGTEGEQYF
>TRBD1|NA|TRBV19|TRBJ1-5
TGTGCCAGTAGTATAACCGGACAGGGAAACAATCAGCCCCAGCATTTT
CASSITGQGNNQPQHF
>NA|NA|TRBV7-9|TRBJ2-5
TGTGCCAGCAGCTTCTCAGTGGGGGGGCGAGAGACCCAGTACTTC
CASSFSVGGRETQYF
>TRBD1|NA|TRBV4-1|TRBJ1-1
TGCGCCAGCAGCCTCCCGACAGGGGGCAACACTGAAGCTTTCTTT
CASSLPTGGNTEAFF
>TRBD2|NA|TRBV15|TRBJ2-3
TGTGCCTCAGAAGCTAGCGGGAGAGGGACAGATACGCAGTATTTT
CASEASGRGTDTQYF
>NA|NA|TRBV7-8|TRBJ2-7
TGTGCCAGCAACGAAGAGGCTAGTAGCTCCTACGAGCAGTACTTC
CASNEEASSSYEQYF
>TRBD1|NA|TRBV4-1|TRBJ1-4
TGCGCCAGCAGCCGGGGCTCCGGGACAGGGAAAGAAAAACTGTTTTTT
CASSRGSGTGKEKLFF
>TRBD2|NA|TRBV5-6|TRBJ2-7
TGTGCCAGCAGCGGGGGGGATATAGCCTACGAGCAGTACTTC
CASSGGDIAYEQYF
>NA|NA|TRBV5-1|TRBJ1-4
TGCGCCAGCAGCTTGGGCGGAGACCGTAATGAAAAACTGTTTTTT
CASSLGGDRNEKLFF
>TRBD2|NA|TRBV28|TRBJ2-2
TGTGCCAGCAGTCAGGGGACTAGCGGAGGGGTGGCCGGGGAGCTGTTTTTT
CASSQGTSGGVAGELFF
>TRBD1|NA|TRBV5-1|TRBJ2-1
TGCGCCAGCAGCCTCGGGACAGGGGCGGGGAATGAGCAGTTCTTC
CASSLGTGAGNEQFF
>NA|NA|TRBV2|TRBJ2-2
TGTGCCAGCAGGCCCTCCGGGGTGAACACCGGGGAGCTGTTTTTT
CASRPSGVNTGELFF
>NA|NA|TRBV11-1|TRBJ2-6
TGTGCCAGCAGCTTTGGCTCCTCCTCTGGGGCCAACGTCCTGACTTTC
CASSFGSSSGANVLTF
>TRBD2|NA|TRBV5-8|TRBJ2-1
TGTGCCAGCAGCCCTGGGACTAGCGGGAGTCAGGCCAATGAGCAGTTCTTC
CASSPGTSGSQANEQFF
>NA|NA|TRBV2|TRBJ2-7
TGTGCCAGCAGTGGGAGGGGTCGGTACGAGCAGTACTTC
CASSGRGRYEQYF
>TRBD2|NA|TRBV7-6|TRBJ2-1
TGTGCCAGCAGCTTAGCGGGACTAGCAGATGAGCAGTTCTTC
CASSLAGLADEQFF
>NA|NA|TRBV28|TRBJ2-7
TGTGCCAGCAGTTTAGATACTAAACCTACCTACGAGCAGTACTTC
CASSLDTKPTYEQYF
>TRBD1|medium-sized|TRBV7-9|TRBJ1-2
TGTGCCAGCAGCTTAGATGCCGGGACAGACTATGGCTACACCTTC
CASSLDAGTDYGYTF
>NA|NA|TRBV5-1|TRBJ2-7
TGCGCCAGCAGCTTGGGCGGGACAGCGAGCTACGAGCAGTACTTC
CASSLGGTASYEQYF
>NA|NA|TRBV5-1|TRBJ1-4
TGCGCCAGCAGCTTGGGTTCGGGAGTTGCAACTAATGAAAAACTGTTTTTT
CASSLGSGVATNEKLFF
>TRBD2|NA|TRBV6-6|TRBJ2-3
TGTGCCAGCAGTTACAGGGCTAGCGGGGGGCTCGATACGCAGTATTTT
CASSYRASGGLDTQYF
>NA|NA|TRBV28|TRBJ2-3
TGTGCCAGCAGTGCCTCCCCCGCGGATACGCAGTATTTT
CASSASPADTQYF
>NA|NA|TRBV4-1|TRBJ1-4
TGCGCCAGCAGCCAAGACTATGAAAAACTGTTTTTT
CASSQDYEKLFF
>NA|once|TRBV6-1|TRBJ2-6
TGTGCCAGCAGTGAACGACTGCTTTCTGGGGCCAACGTCCTGACTTTC
CASSERLLSGANVLTF
>NA|NA|TRBV2|TRBJ2-7
TGTGCCAGCAGTGATTGGCTAGGACTCTACGAGCAGTACTTC
CASSDWLGLYEQYF
>NA|few|TRBV5-1|TRBJ2-3
TGCGCCAGCAGCTTGGTTTCGGGCGGGACGGCTGTCGATACGCAGTATTTT
CASSLVSGGTAVDTQYF
>NA|NA|TRBV20-1|TRBJ2-1
TGCAGTGCCAGACCGGGGATTGAGCAGTTCTTC
CSARPGIEQFF
>TRBD1|NA|TRBV6-1|TRBJ2-2
TGTGCCAGCAGTGGGGGGACAGGGGGCCCCGGGGAGCTGTTTTTT
CASSGGTGGPGELFF
>TRBD1|NA|TRBV27|TRBJ2-4
TGTGCCAGCGCGCGGGACAGGGTTAACATTCAGTACTTC
CASARDRVNIQYF
>TRBD2|NA|TRBV25-1|TRBJ2-1
TGTGCCAGCAGTGGGGGACTAGCGGGAGTGTACTCCTACAATGAGCAGTTCTTC
CASSGGLAGVYSYNEQFF
>TRBD2|NA|TRBV7-9|TRBJ2-5
TGTGCCAGCAGGTCCACTAGCGGCCAAGAGACCCAGTACTTC
CASRSTSGQETQYF
>NA|few|TRBV19|TRBJ2-3
TGTGCCAGTAGTCCATCGCAGGGGACCACAGATACGCAGTATTTT
CASSPSQGTTDTQYF
>TRBD1|once|TRBV10-3|TRBJ1-1
TGTGCCATCAGTGACCCTGGACAGGGGAACACTGAAGCTTTCTTT
CAISDPGQGNTEAFF
>NA|NA|TRBV5-1|TRBJ1-2
TGCGCCAGCAGCCCCGGGGGGGACGGGGGCTACACCTTC
CASSPGGDGGYTF
>TRBD1|NA|TRBV7-2|TRBJ1-4
TGTGCCAGCAGCCGACAGGGTTCTAATGAAAAACTGTTTTTT
CASSRQGSNEKLFF
>NA|NA|TRBV7-2|TRBJ1-3
TGTGCCAGCAGCTTTGGAGGGTATTACTCTGGAAACACCATATATTTT
CASSFGGYYSGNTIYF
>NA|once|TRBV29-1|TRBJ2-3
TGCAGCGTTCTGTTAGGAGTAGGAGATACGCAGTATTTT
CSVLLGVGDTQYF
>TRBD1|NA|TRBV5-1|TRBJ1-4
TGCGCCAGCAGCAGGACAGGGGCAACTAATGAAAAACTGTTTTTT
CASSRTGATNEKLFF
>NA|once|TRBV11-2|TRBJ2-1
TGTGCCAGCAGCTTAGCACTTTACAATGAGCAGTTCTTC
CASSLALYNEQFF
>TRBD1|NA|TRBV11-2|TRBJ1-2
TGTGCCAGCAGCTTAGACCCAGGGGGGTACTATGGCTACACCTTC
CASSLDPGGYYGYTF
>TRBD2|NA|TRBV27|TRBJ2-3
TGTGCCAGCAGTAGCGGGGGGGCTGGAGATACGCAGTATTTT
CASSSGGAGDTQYF
>TRBD2|NA|TRBV10-3|TRBJ2-7
TGTGCCATCAGGGGGGGGAGCTCCTACGAGCAGTACTTC
CAIRGGSSYEQYF
>TRBD2|NA|TRBV19|TRBJ2-3
TGTGCCAGTAGCTCGCATCGGCTAGCGGTTAGCACAGATACGCAGTATTTT
CASSSHRLAVSTDTQYF
>NA|NA|TRBV11-2|TRBJ2-1
TGTGCCAGCAGCTTAGGCCAGATGGATGAGCAGTTCTTC
CASSLGQMDEQFF
>TRBD2|NA|TRBV6-1|TRBJ2-2
TGTGCCAGCAGGCCTAGCGGGGGGGGTAGTGGGGAGCTGTTTTTT
CASRPSGGGSGELFF
>NA|once|TRBV9|TRBJ2-2
TGTGCCAGCAAGGAGGGAGCATCTTACACCGGGGAGCTGTTTTTT
CASKEGASYTGELFF
>NA|NA|TRBV5-1|TRBJ1-3
TGCGCCAGCAGCCCTACACAGGTATCTGGAAACACCATATATTTT
CASSPTQVSGNTIYF
>TRBD2|NA|TRBV5-6|TRBJ2-7
TGTGCCAGCAGCTTGGAAGCTAGCGGGACCGAGCAGTACTTC
CASSLEASGTEQYF
>NA|NA|TRBV7-9|TRBJ1-1
TGTGCCAGCAGCCCCTGGGCGGGGAACACTGAAGCTTTCTTT
CASSPWAGNTEAFF
>TRBD1|NA|TRBV5-4|TRBJ1-2
TGTGCCAGCAGCTCCCCATCCAGGACAGGGGGCAGGGGGGGCTACACCTTC
CASSSPSRTGGRGGYTF
>NA|NA|TRBV5-1|TRBJ1-1
TGCGCCAGCAGCTCTTCGGCGGGCCGGAACACTGAAGCTTTCTTT
CASSSSAGRNTEAFF
>NA|once|TRBV5-6|TRBJ2-2
TGTGCCAGCAGCGCGCGTGCGCGCACCGGGGAGCTGTTTTTT
CASSARARTGELFF
>TRBD2|NA|TRBV2|TRBJ2-1
TGTGCCGGTGCCGGGACTAGCGGGGCGAGATCCTACAATGAGCAGTTCTTC
CAGAGTSGARSYNEQFF
>NA|NA|TRBV19|TRBJ1-5
TGTGCCAGTAGTATAGAGCGTGATCAGCCCCAGCATTTT
CASSIERDQPQHF
>NA|NA|TRBV27|TRBJ2-7
TGTGCCAGCAGTTTCACAGGGAACGAGCAGTACTTC
CASSFTGNEQYF
>NA|NA|TRBV6-6|TRBJ2-3
TGTGCCAGCAGTTACTCGTCCGGAGATACGCAGTATTTT
CASSYSSGDTQYF
>TRBD2|NA|TRBV15|TRBJ2-3
TGTGCCACCAGCAGAGATCGGGCTAGCGGGACCCTGGATACGCAGTATTTT
CATSRDRASGTLDTQYF
>NA|NA|TRBV14|TRBJ1-1
TGTGCCAGCTCTGTCGGGGGTGCGAACACTGAAGCTTTCTTT
CASSVGGANTEAFF